These T cell receptor beta chains were read from a single sample in a study of blood T cell repertoires in COVID-19. Using immunoSEQ multiplex PCR, the repertoire was profiled, and TCRdb retains in-frame clones only, with some absent. Of hundreds of thousands of clones in the sample, roughly 90% were seen once. The sequencing input was PBMCs or T cells enriched from blood (not recorded which). All receptors derive from a woman aged 25 to 45 with acute COVID-19. The CDR3 runs from the conserved cysteine through the conserved F or W. D genes are given only for firm matches. Rows give clone size only sometimes, using once, few, many, or a class for an expanded clone.

J	D	size	V	CDR3	DNA
TRBJ2-3	TRBD2	NA	TRBV4-1	CASSPLAGGRDTQYF	TGCGCCAGCAGCCCCTTAGCGGGGGGCAGGGATACGCAGTATTTT
TRBJ2-1	NA	NA	TRBV29-1	CSVVLRGEQFF	TGCAGCGTTGTTTTACGGGGGGAGCAGTTCTTC
TRBJ2-1	NA	NA	TRBV7-9	CASSPGLKKRTAYNEQFF	TGTGCCAGCAGCCCGGGACTGAAGAAACGGACTGCCTACAATGAGCAGTTCTTC
TRBJ2-1	NA	few	TRBV6-5	CASSYDRSHEQFF	TGTGCCAGCAGTTACGACAGGTCCCATGAGCAGTTCTTC
TRBJ2-7	NA	once	TRBV19	CASSLSGTSTYEQYF	TGTGCCAGTAGTCTATCCGGGACTTCTACCTACGAGCAGTACTTC
TRBJ2-5	TRBD1	once	TRBV10-1	CASSDGQGLTQYF	TGCGCCAGCAGTGATGGACAGGGCCTTACCCAGTACTTC
TRBJ1-1	TRBD1	NA	TRBV27	CASSLMTGAGDTEAFF	TGTGCCAGCAGTCTAATGACAGGGGCAGGGGACACTGAAGCTTTCTTT
TRBJ1-2	NA	NA	TRBV28	CASRIARTANYGYTF	TGTGCCAGCCGCATAGCGAGGACAGCTAACTATGGCTACACCTTC
TRBJ2-3	TRBD2	few	TRBV7-9	CASSLASGGLTDTQYF	TGTGCCAGCAGCTTAGCTAGCGGGGGGCTCACAGATACGCAGTATTTT
TRBJ1-2	NA	NA	TRBV6-6	CASFQASNYGYTF	TGTGCCAGCTTTCAGGCCTCTAACTATGGCTACACCTTC
TRBJ1-2	NA	NA	TRBV4-1	CASSQDLSLYGYTF	TGCGCCAGCAGCCAAGATTTGAGCCTCTATGGCTACACCTTC
TRBJ1-2	TRBD1	NA	TRBV30	CAWGGQGQFRNYGYTF	TGTGCCTGGGGGGGACAGGGGCAGTTTCGGAACTATGGCTACACCTTC
TRBJ2-7	TRBD2	once	TRBV6-5	CASRRSGGDSYEQYF	TGTGCCAGCAGGCGAAGCGGGGGGGACTCCTACGAGCAGTACTTC
TRBJ1-2	TRBD1	NA	TRBV4-3	CASSQEGVQGQGYTF	TGCGCCAGCAGCCAAGAAGGGGTACAGGGGCAGGGCTACACCTTC
TRBJ1-2	TRBD1	few	TRBV30	CAWTKDRAPRYTF	TGTGCCTGGACCAAGGACAGGGCCCCACGCTACACCTTC
TRBJ2-1	NA	NA	TRBV5-5	CASSLQGYNEQFF	TGTGCCAGCAGCTTGCAGGGGTACAATGAGCAGTTCTTC
TRBJ2-2	NA	NA	TRBV21-1	CASSKMGTGAGHEGLNTGELFF	TGTGCCAGCAGCAAAATGGGGACAGGGGCCGGACACGAGGGTCTGAACACCGGGGAGCTGTTTTTT
TRBJ1-4	TRBD1	NA	TRBV2	CASRPVPGQGRDEKLFF	TGTGCCAGCAGACCAGTCCCGGGACAGGGACGGGATGAAAAACTGTTTTTT
TRBJ2-1	TRBD2	few	TRBV4-2	CASSRGLEDEQFF	TGTGCCAGCAGCCGCGGACTAGAGGATGAGCAGTTCTTC
TRBJ2-1	NA	NA	TRBV11-2	CASSLVSAEQFF	TGTGCCAGCAGCCTCGTGAGCGCTGAGCAGTTCTTC